The subject of this entry is one T cell receptor beta chain. Which antigen it targets is not known. Within one base of it there is no much larger clone, and no base qualities were kept. This sample was included in a study of blood T cell repertoires in COVID-19 (dated by TCRdb to 2020 to 2021). Notes on the research overall: Collaborator samples came from the United States, Italy and Spain and covered acute and convalescent phases of COVID-19. The prospective study material was composed of cDNA or gDNA derived from T cells, B-cell-depleted T cells, or PBMCs. The dataset comprised deeply sampled blood TCRbeta repertoires from subjects exposed to, actively infected with, or recovered from COVID-19. The repertoires were released in a freely available public database meant as a resource for research on the immune response to SARS-CoV-2. Samples were obtained from the ongoing ImmuneRACE study (first 160 participants) and from about 1,300 subjects provided by 6 global collaborators. Sample metadata almost always included a de-identified subject ID, COVID-19 status, age in years and sex. Where available, HLA class I and class II types were taken from metadata supplied by the sample provider and were not determined by assay-based typing.

What the work shows at the level of the full study, not this receptor alone: The amount of clinical and demographic metadata varied by source and participant and was provided uncurated.

Whole blood was collected in K2EDTA tubes by collaborating institutions according to the institutions' own protocols. For TCRbeta analysis, collaborators shipped samples in one of three forms: frozen whole blood, isolated PBMCs, or DNA extracted from either of those sample types. The germline V gene gives CDR1 as SNHLY and CDR2 as FYNNEI. V ends up 4 bases short and J 2 bases short, with an unmatched junction base count of 3. Measured from the cysteine to the phenylalanine, the CDR3 is 14 residues long. The kept DNA is CDR3 alone, 42 bases in frame from the first base. TCRbeta CDR3 regions were amplified from genomic DNA using the immunoSEQ Assay, a bias-controlled multiplex PCR. In the source study's methods: Within the assay, amplification of reference gene primers was used to estimate how many nucleated cells each sample contained. To quantify the absolute abundance of each unique TCRbeta CDR3 rearrangement, sequence reads were collapsed and filtered. Productive Simpson clonality was computed per sample as the square root of Simpson's diversity index over productive rearrangements. TCRdb holds this immuneACCESS table with in-frame rearrangements only. Some clones are missing; in checked studies, unresolved V genes explain under half, and the rest has no known cause. V and J calls and clone size follow that table, whereas D and trimming were derived from the DNA. This sample has 120,000 or so clones in its table, and 80% to 90% of those were observed once. Roughly an eighth of the sample lies in the top ten.

The sequence joins TRBV2 to TRBJ2-5; 8 bases in between match TRBD2. The specimen sequenced was peripheral blood. This clonotype was sampled from a human donor in a cohort sampled during active COVID-19. The DNA sequence follows: TGTGCCAGCAGTGGGCGGGGGGTACAAGAGACCCAGTACTTC. The encoded protein is CASSGRGVQETQYF.